The rows below give T cell receptor beta chains drawn from one sample of a study of OX40 agonist ivuxolimab in advanced cancers. Libraries were prepared by immunoSEQ multiplex PCR; TCRdb keeps only in-frame clonotypes and omits some of them. The sample holds 55,000 to 80,000 clones, about 81% seen once. This specimen consisted of CD4+ or CD8+ T cells sorted from blood, obtained in a trial of the OX40 agonist ivuxolimab. The receptor source for this set is an adult with an advanced solid tumor such as melanoma, head and neck, liver or kidney cancer. Both conserved end residues are part of each CDR3. D genes are given only for firm matches. Expanded clones get a size class; other rows say once, few or many, or leave the size out.

size	V	J	D	CDR3	DNA
-	TRBV7-9	TRBJ1-4	-	CASSPFRGRLDEKLFF	TGTGCCAGCAGCCCCTTCCGAGGGCGGCTCGATGAAAAACTGTTTTTT
-	TRBV11-1	TRBJ2-3	TRBD2	CASSSIAGARTDTQYF	TGTGCCAGCAGTTCTATAGCGGGGGCCCGCACAGATACGCAGTATTTT
-	TRBV5-6	TRBJ2-7	-	CASSLNRADEQYF	TGTGCCAGCAGCTTAAACAGGGCAGACGAGCAGTACTTC
-	TRBV18	TRBJ1-1	TRBD1	CASSPTGGTMNTEAFF	TGTGCCAGCTCACCAACAGGGGGCACGATGAACACTGAAGCTTTCTTT
-	TRBV11-1	TRBJ2-7	TRBD2	CASSPGGRAQYF	TGTGCCAGCAGCCCGGGGGGGCGGGCTCAGTACTTC
-	TRBV11-3	TRBJ2-7	-	CASSLDLYGQYF	TGTGCCAGCAGCTTAGATCTATACGGGCAGTACTTC
-	TRBV6-5	TRBJ2-7	TRBD1	CATATGTGSYEQYF	TGTGCCACCGCTACCGGGACAGGCTCCTACGAGCAGTACTTC
-	TRBV29-1	TRBJ2-3	-	CSAPRTDTTDTQYF	TGCAGCGCGCCGCGGACAGATACCACAGATACGCAGTATTTT
-	TRBV19	TRBJ2-7	-	CASSIGPRDLSSYEQYF	TGTGCCAGTAGTATTGGGCCCCGGGACCTTAGCTCCTACGAGCAGTACTTC
-	TRBV5-4	TRBJ2-7	TRBD2	CASSTPTLHSGNSYEQYF	TGTGCCAGCAGCACACCAACCCTCCACAGCGGGAACTCCTACGAGCAGTACTTC
-	TRBV5-1	TRBJ2-7	TRBD1	CASSLKTGGYEQYF	TGCGCCAGCAGCTTGAAGACAGGGGGCTACGAGCAGTACTTC
-	TRBV7-2	TRBJ1-2	TRBD1	CASSTTGVFYIPYGYTF	TGTGCCAGCAGCACGACAGGGGTCTTCTACATACCCTATGGCTACACCTTC
-	TRBV2	TRBJ2-2	-	CASSPVPSNTGELFF	TGTGCCAGCAGTCCGGTCCCTTCGAACACCGGGGAGCTGTTTTTT
-	TRBV7-9	TRBJ1-2	-	CASSLMKGSNGYTF	TGTGCCAGCAGCTTGATGAAGGGGTCAAATGGCTACACCTTC
-	TRBV7-9	TRBJ1-2	TRBD1	CASSLDGTASGYGYTF	TGTGCCAGCAGCCTAGACGGGACAGCTTCAGGTTATGGCTACACCTTC
-	TRBV4-1	TRBJ1-2	-	CASSPGPVRGYGYTF	TGCGCCAGCAGCCCAGGGCCAGTTCGAGGCTATGGCTACACCTTC
-	TRBV7-9	TRBJ2-2	-	CASQSTTGELFF	TGTGCCAGCCAGAGTACCACCGGGGAGCTGTTTTTT
once	TRBV11-2	TRBJ2-3	TRBD2	CASSLLAAADTQYF	TGTGCCAGCAGCCTCCTAGCGGCGGCAGATACGCAGTATTTT